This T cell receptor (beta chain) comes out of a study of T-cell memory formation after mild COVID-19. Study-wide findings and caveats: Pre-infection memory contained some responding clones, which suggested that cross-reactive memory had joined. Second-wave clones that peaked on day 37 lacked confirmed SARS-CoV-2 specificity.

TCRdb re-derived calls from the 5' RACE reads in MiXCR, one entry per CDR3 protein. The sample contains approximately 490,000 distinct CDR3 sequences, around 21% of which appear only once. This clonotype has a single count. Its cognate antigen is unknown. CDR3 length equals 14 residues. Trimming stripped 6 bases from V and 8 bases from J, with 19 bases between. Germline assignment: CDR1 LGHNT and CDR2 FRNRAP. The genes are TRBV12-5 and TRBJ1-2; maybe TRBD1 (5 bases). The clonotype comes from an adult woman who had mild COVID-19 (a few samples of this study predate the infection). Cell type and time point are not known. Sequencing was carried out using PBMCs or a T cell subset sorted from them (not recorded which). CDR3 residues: CASGDFGGMRGYTF. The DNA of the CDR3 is TGTGCTAGTGGGGACTTTGGGGGGATGCGCGGCTACACCTTC. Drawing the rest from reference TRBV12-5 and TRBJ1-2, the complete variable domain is DARVTQTPRHKVTEMGQEVTMRCQPILGHNTVFWYRQTMMQGLELLAYFRNRAPLDDSGMPKDRFSAEMPDATLATLKIQPSEPRDSAVYFCASGDFGGMRGYTFGSGTRLTVV.